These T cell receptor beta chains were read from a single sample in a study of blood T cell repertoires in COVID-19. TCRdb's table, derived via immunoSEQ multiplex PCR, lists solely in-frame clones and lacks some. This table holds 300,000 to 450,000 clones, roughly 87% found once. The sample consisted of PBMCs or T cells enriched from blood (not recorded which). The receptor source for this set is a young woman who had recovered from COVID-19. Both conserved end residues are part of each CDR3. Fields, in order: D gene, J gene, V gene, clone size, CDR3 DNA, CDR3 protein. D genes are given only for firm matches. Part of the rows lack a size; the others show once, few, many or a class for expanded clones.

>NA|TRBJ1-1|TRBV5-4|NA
TGTGCCAGCAGCTTGGGTGGGCTACAGGGATACACTGAAGCTTTCTTT
CASSLGGLQGYTEAFF
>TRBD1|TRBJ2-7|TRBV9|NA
TGTGCCAGCAGCGTGGGGACAGGGGGCCTCCTAGGGGAGCAGTACTTC
CASSVGTGGLLGEQYF
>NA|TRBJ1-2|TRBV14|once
TGTGCCAGCAGCCCTAGCGGATATGGCTACACCTTC
CASSPSGYGYTF
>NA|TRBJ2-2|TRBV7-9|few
TGTGCCAGCAGCTTAGAAGGCCTACGAACGGGCGGGGAGCTGTTTTTT
CASSLEGLRTGGELFF
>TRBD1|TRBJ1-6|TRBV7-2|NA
TGTGCCAGCAGCTTAAGTAGGGACAGTTATAATTCACCCCTCCACTTT
CASSLSRDSYNSPLHF
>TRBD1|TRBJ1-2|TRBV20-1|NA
TGCAGTGCTAGTTCCTGGACAGGGAATTTAGTTAACTATGGCTACACCTTC
CSASSWTGNLVNYGYTF
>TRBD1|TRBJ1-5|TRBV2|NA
TGTGCCAGCGGGATCGGACAGGGGGCTCAGCCCCAGCATTTT
CASGIGQGAQPQHF
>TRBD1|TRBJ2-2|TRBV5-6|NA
TGTGCCAGCAGCGTGACAGGGCCGAACACCGGGGAGCTGTTTTTT
CASSVTGPNTGELFF
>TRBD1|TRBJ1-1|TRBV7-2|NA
TGTGCCAGCAGCTTAGCCGGGACAGGGATGGAGGCTTTCTTT
CASSLAGTGMEAFF
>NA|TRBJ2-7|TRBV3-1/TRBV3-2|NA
TGTGCCAGCAGCCAAGAGGCAGGCCCCTACGAGCAGTACTTC
CASSQEAGPYEQYF
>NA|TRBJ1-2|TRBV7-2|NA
TGTGCCAGCAGCTTACAGGGTTCCTATGGCTACACCTTC
CASSLQGSYGYTF
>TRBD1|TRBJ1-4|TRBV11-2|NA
TGTGCCAGCAGCTTAGTAGCCTTACCTTCGACAGGGCAGAATGAAAAACTGTTTTTT
CASSLVALPSTGQNEKLFF
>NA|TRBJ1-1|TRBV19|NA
TGTGCCAGTAGTTGGGCTGAAAACACTGAAGCTTTCTTT
CASSWAENTEAFF
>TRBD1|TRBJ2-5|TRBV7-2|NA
TGTGCCAGCAGGCAAAGGACAGGGGTCCAAGAGACCCAGTACTTC
CASRQRTGVQETQYF
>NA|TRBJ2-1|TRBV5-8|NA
TGTGCCAGCAGCTTTCTACGGTTGTCCTACAATGAGCAGTTCTTC
CASSFLRLSYNEQFF
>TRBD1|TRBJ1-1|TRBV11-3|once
TGTGCCAGCAGCTTAGAAAGGGGGCCAGCCATGAACACTGAAGCTTTCTTT
CASSLERGPAMNTEAFF
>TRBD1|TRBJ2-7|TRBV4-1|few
TGCGCCAGCAGCCTTATATCCGGACAGGCCCAGTACTTC
CASSLISGQAQYF
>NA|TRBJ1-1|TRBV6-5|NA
TGTGCCAGCACCGAGGCGGGACGGAGTAAGGGCGCTTTCTTT
CASTEAGRSKGAFF
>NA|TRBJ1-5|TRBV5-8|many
TGTGCCAGCAGCTTTTACGGAGGCAATCAGCCCCAGCATTTT
CASSFYGGNQPQHF
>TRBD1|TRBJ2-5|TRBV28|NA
TGTGCCAGCAGTAGCAGACAGGGGCACCGGCGAGAGACCCAGTACTTC
CASSSRQGHRRETQYF
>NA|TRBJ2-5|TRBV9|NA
TGTGCCAGCAGCACAGGACCACAACAAGAGACCCAGTACTTC
CASSTGPQQETQYF
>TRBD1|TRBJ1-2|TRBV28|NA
TGTGCCAGCAGTTTACCCCGGACAGGGGGCAGTTACTATGGCTACACCTTC
CASSLPRTGGSYYGYTF
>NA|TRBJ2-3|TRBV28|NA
TGTGCCAGCACCAGGGTTACAGATACGCAGTATTTT
CASTRVTDTQYF
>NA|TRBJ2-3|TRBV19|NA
TGTGCCAGTAGTATTAGGTCAGGTAGCACAGATACGCAGTATTTT
CASSIRSGSTDTQYF
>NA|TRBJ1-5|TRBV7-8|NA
TGTGCCAGCAGCCGGAGACTGGAAGTCAATCAGCCCCAGCATTTT
CASSRRLEVNQPQHF
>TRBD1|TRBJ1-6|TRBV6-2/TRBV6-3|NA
TGTGCCAGCAGCCGCGGACAGGGTGGTTCACCCCTCCACTTT
CASSRGQGGSPLHF
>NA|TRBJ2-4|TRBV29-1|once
TGCAGCGTCCAAGGACAGGGAGGGCCCCGCAACATTCAGTACTTC
CSVQGQGGPRNIQYF
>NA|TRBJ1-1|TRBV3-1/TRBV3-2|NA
TGTGCCAGCAGTCCGAGTGAAGACACTGAAGCTTTCTTT
CASSPSEDTEAFF
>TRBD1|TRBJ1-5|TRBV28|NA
TGTGCCAGCAGTGTCGGGGACAGGGGGCAACAGCCCCAGCATTTT
CASSVGDRGQQPQHF
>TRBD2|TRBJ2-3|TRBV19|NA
TGTGCCAGTAGTGGACTAGCGGGGGGTATCACAGATACGCAGTATTTT
CASSGLAGGITDTQYF
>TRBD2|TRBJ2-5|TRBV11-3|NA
TGTGCCAGCAGCTCCACTAGCGGGGGGCCCGAGACCCAGTACTTC
CASSSTSGGPETQYF
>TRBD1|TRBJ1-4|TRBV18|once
TGTGCCAGCTCAACCCGGGACAGCCATGAAAAACTGTTTTTT
CASSTRDSHEKLFF
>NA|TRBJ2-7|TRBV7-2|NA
TGTGCCAGCAGCTTAATTACAGGGTCCTCCTACGAGCAGTACTTC
CASSLITGSSYEQYF
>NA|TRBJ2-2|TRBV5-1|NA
TGCGCCAGCAGCGCCCGGGGGATGGGTGACACCGGGGAGCTGTTTTTT
CASSARGMGDTGELFF
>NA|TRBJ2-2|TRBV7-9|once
TGTGCCAGCAGCCCCGCCGGGGAGCTGTTTTTT
CASSPAGELFF
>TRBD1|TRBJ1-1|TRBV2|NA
TGTGCCAGCAGCAAAACAGGGGGTGACACTGAAGCTTTCTTT
CASSKTGGDTEAFF
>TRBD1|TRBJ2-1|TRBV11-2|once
TGTGCCAGCAGCTTATCAGGGACAGAGTACAATGAGCAGTTCTTC
CASSLSGTEYNEQFF
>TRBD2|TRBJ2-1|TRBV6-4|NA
TGTGCCAGCAGCCCCGGGACTAGCGGGGGGCCTACCTACAATGAGCAGTTCTTC
CASSPGTSGGPTYNEQFF
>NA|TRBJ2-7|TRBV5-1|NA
TGCGCCAGCAGCTTGCCCAATTCCTACGAGCAGTACTTC
CASSLPNSYEQYF
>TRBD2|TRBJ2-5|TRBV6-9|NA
TGTGCCAGCAGTTATTGGAGCGGGGGGGGACCGGAGACCCAGTACTTC
CASSYWSGGGPETQYF
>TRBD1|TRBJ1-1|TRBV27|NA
TGTGCCAGCAACCGACAGGGACCGAACACTGAAGCTTTCTTT
CASNRQGPNTEAFF
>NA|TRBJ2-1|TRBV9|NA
TGTGCCAGCAGCGTAGCTGGCGGATTCTACAATGAGCAGTTCTTC
CASSVAGGFYNEQFF
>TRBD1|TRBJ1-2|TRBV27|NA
TGTGCCAGCAGTTTCACCAGACAGGGTTCCTATGGCTACACCTTC
CASSFTRQGSYGYTF
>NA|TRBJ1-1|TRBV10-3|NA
TGTGCCATCAGTGAGTCGGTCAGGGAAGCTTTCTTT
CAISESVREAFF
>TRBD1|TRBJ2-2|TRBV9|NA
TGTGCCAGCAGCGTAGCGCCGGACAGGTCGGCCGGGGAGCTGTTTTTT
CASSVAPDRSAGELFF
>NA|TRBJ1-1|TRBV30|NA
TGTGCCTGGAGATTCCCTAACCCGAACACTGAAGCTTTCTTT
CAWRFPNPNTEAFF
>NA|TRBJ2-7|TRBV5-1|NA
TGCGCCAGCAGCTTGGCCAGTTCCTACGAGCAGTACTTC
CASSLASSYEQYF
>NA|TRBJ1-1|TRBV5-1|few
TGCGCCAGCAGCTTGACCAGGGGTGGGACTGAAGCTTTCTTT
CASSLTRGGTEAFF
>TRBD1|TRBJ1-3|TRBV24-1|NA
TGTGCCACCAGTCCCGGGACAGGGCCTCTGTTCTCTGGAAACACCATATATTTT
CATSPGTGPLFSGNTIYF
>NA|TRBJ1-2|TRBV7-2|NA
TGTGCCAGCAGCTCTGGCCAGGGGAACTATGGCTACACCTTC
CASSSGQGNYGYTF
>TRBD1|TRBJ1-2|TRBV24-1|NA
TGTGCCACCAGTGATCCGGACAGGCGCGGCTACACCTTC
CATSDPDRRGYTF